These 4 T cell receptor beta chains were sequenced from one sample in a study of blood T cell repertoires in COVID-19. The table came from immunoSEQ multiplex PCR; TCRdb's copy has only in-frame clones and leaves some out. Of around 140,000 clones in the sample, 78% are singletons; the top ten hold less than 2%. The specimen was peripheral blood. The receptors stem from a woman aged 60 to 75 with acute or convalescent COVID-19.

The CDR3 loop reads CASSQDRGTYNEQFF. The CDR3 DNA follows: TGCGCCAGCAGCCAAGATAGGGGGACCTACAATGAGCAGTTCTTC. The chain uses TRBV4-1 and TRBJ2-1; perhaps TRBD1 as D (6 bases). The V end lost 0 bases, the J end lost 2 bases, and 8 bases lay between the germline ends. CDR1 and CDR2 from the germline V gene are MGHRA and YSYEKL. There are 15 residues in the CDR3.

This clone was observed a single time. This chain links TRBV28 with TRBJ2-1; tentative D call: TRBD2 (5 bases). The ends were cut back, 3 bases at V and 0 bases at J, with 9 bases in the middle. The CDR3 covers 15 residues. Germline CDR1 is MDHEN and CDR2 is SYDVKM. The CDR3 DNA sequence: TGTGCCAGCAGTTTTTTTGGGAGCTCCTACAATGAGCAGTTCTTC. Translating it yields CASSFFGSSYNEQFF.

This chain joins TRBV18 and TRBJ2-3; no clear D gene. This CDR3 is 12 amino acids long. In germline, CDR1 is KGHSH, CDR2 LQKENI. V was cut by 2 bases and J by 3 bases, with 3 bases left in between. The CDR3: CASSPTTDTQYF. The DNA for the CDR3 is TGTGCCAGCTCACCAACAACAGATACGCAGTATTTT. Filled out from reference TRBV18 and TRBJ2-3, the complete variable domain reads NAGVMQNPRHLVRRRGQEARLRCSPMKGHSHVYWYRQLPEEGLKFMVYLQKENIIDESGMPKERFSAEFPKEGPSILRIQQVVRGDSAAYFCASSPTTDTQYFGPGTRLTVL.

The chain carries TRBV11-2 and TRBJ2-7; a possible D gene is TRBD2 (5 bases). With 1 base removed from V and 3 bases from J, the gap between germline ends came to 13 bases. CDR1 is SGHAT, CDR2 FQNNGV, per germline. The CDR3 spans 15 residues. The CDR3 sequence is CASSLAAGEFYEQYF. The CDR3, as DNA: TGTGCCAGCAGCTTAGCGGCCGGGGAATTCTACGAGCAGTACTTC.